These T cell receptor beta chains were read from a single sample in a study of tumor and adjacent non-tumor tissue in lung cancer. TCRdb itself ran the multiplex PCR reads through MiXCR, one entry per CDR3 protein. The sample has some 100,000 distinct CDR3 sequences, roughly 75% seen once; the top ten hold more than 35%. The material sequenced was lung tumor tissue. The source is a woman aged 55-70 years with non-small cell lung cancer. Each CDR3 is given with its conserved first and last residue.

>TRBV20-1
CSAIQAGGLGNQYF
>TRBV11-2
CASNLERGDPSLNELYF
>TRBV28
CASKGANQPQHF
>TRBV4-1
CASSFSTVDNEQFF
>TRBV6-5
CASSYVRGDDQFF
>TRBV6-2/TRBV6-3
CASSYSTRGAVGYTF
>TRBV5-8
CASNAPGSGANVLTF
>TRBV4-3
CASSHDIGDSYFNEQFF
>TRBV6-6
CANSLGGCSYNEQFF
>TRBV11-2
CASSISTGTVEQYF
>TRBV10-3
CAISGTGDSAAEVFF
>TRBV11-2
CTSSQSYNEQFF
>TRBV4-2
CARSQEGRGGSVDEQFF
>TRBV28
CASSSVGSSYNEQFF
>TRBV19
CASSVPSGEGTGELLF
>TRBV20-1
CSTRGEEGFYEQYF
>TRBV20-1
CSASLKLNTGELFF
>TRBV20-1
CSADHSATSQYF
>TRBV12-3/TRBV12-4
CASSLSGTARHDQYF
>TRBV11-2
CASSLEGEDTAPLHF
>TRBV9
CASSETSGITDTQYF
>TRBV6-5
CGSILFGGDGEQYF
>TRBV18
CASSPQGINYGYTF
>TRBV11-1
CASSPRLAGQSIGESFF
>TRBV4-1
CACSQDSGDPRGRWGTEAFF
>TRBV13
CASRLNRTSGNTIYF
>TRBV11-2
CASSLRLDQETQYF
>TRBV6-1
CASNHHTDTQYF
>TRBV6-5
CASSGLEPSGGVDEQYF
>TRBV20-1
CSAATGGGTERYF
>TRBV11-2
CTSSDGPNQPQHF
>TRBV20-1
CSASGQTGELFF
>TRBV6-1
CASRGQGNYGYTF
>TRBV6-5
CANSYAMGQPQHF
>TRBV6-4
CASSDRASNEQFF
>TRBV13
CASSKGARNYEQYF
>TRBV11-2
CASGLERAGEPQHF
>TRBV20-1
CSASREQGTNQPQHF